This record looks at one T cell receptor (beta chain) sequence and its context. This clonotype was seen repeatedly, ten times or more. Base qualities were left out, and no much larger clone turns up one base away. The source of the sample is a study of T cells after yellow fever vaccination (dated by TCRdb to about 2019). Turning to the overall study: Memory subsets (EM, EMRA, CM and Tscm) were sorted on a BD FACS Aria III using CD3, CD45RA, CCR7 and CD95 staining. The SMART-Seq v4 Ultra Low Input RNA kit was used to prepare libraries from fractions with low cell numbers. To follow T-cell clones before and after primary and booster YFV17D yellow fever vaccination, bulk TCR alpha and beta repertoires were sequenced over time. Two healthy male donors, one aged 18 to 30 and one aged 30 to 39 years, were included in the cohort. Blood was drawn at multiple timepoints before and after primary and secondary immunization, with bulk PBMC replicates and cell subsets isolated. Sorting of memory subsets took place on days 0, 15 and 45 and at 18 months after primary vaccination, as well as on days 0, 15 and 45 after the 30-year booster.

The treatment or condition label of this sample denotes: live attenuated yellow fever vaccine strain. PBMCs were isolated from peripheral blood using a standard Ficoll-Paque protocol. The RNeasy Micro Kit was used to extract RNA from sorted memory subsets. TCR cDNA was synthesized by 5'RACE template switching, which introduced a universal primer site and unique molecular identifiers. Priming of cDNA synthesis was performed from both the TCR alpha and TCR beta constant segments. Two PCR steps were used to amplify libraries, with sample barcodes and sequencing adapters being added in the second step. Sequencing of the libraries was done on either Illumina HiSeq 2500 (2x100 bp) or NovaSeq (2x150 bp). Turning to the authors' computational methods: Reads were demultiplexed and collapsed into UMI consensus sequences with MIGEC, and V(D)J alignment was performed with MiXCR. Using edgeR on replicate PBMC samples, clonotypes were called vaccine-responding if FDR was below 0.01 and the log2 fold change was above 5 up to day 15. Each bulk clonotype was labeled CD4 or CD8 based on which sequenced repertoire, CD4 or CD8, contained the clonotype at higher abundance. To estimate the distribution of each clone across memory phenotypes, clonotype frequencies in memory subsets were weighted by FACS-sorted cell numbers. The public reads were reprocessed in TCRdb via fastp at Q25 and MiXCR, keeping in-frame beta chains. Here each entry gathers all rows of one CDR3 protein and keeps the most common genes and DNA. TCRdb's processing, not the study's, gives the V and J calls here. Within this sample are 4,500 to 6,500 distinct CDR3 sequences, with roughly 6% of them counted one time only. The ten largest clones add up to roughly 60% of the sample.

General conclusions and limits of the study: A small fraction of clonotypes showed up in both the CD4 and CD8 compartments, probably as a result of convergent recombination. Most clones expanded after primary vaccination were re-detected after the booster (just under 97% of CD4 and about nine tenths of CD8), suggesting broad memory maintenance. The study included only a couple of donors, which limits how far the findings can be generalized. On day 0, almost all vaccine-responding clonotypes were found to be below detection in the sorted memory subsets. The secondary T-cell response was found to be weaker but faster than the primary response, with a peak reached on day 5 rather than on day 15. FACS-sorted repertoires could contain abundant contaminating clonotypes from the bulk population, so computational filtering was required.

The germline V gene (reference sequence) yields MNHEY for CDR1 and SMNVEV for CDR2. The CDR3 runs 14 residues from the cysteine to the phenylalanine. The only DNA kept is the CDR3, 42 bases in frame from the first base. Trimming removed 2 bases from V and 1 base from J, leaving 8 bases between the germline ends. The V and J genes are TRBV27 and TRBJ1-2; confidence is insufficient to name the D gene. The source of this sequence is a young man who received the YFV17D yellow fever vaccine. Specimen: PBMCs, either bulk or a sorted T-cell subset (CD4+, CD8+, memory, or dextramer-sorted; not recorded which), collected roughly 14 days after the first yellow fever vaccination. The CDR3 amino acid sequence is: CASSLRTSNYGYTF. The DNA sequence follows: TGTGCCAGCAGTTTACGGACGAGTAACTATGGCTACACCTTC.